This entry is about one T cell receptor beta chain. As handled by the study authors: Scientists estimated how many nucleated cells there were by amplifying reference gene primers. Method: immunoSEQ multiplex PCR; TCRdb's copy keeps in-frame clones and lacks some. V, J and clone size reflect that table, while D and trimming were determined from the DNA. The sample has 200,000 to 250,000 clones; about four fifths are singletons. These data come from a study of blood T cell repertoires in COVID-19. Study-level information: PBMCs, B-cell-depleted T cells, or T cells provided the cDNA or gDNA that made up the material.

Enrollees, about 18 to 89 years old, lived in approximately 25 US areas. Cohort placement rested on clinical history that participants reported themselves. Per germline, CDR1 SGHVS and CDR2 FQNEAQ. This CDR3 has 17 amino acids. Trimming cost V 2 bases and J 4 bases, with 18 bases left between them. The specimen was PBMCs or T cells enriched from blood (not recorded which). This TCR derives from a woman aged 40 to 50 with acute COVID-19. The chain uses TRBV7-8 and TRBJ1-5; maybe TRBD1 (6 bases). This CDR3 reads CASSLMGQGSGNQPQHF. In nucleotides, the CDR3 is TGTGCCAGCAGCTTAATGGGCCAGGGGTCTGGGAATCAGCCCCAGCATTTT.